This record covers a single TCR beta chain. Its recognized antigen is unknown. No base quality values were provided; no much bigger clone lies one nucleotide off. Systemically healthy Caucasian individuals from Russia, approximately 39 in total and aged about 6 to 90 years, were included as donors. Each donor gave about 9.7 milliliters of peripheral blood, drawn into EDTA-treated Vacutainer tubes. Ficoll-Paque density-gradient centrifugation was used to isolate PBMCs, with at least 7 million per sample. Trizol reagent was used to extract total RNA from PBMCs, with at least 5.5 micrograms per sample. The percentages of naive CD45RAhigh/CD27high T cells were determined by flow cytometry on a PBMC aliquot from every donor. These data are taken from a study of blood T cells in healthy people across ages (dated by TCRdb to about 2015). About the full investigation: Template switching captured roughly one uniquely barcoded TCR beta cDNA molecule per two T cells in model experiments. To track age-related changes in TCR beta repertoire diversity, the study relied on deep sequencing normalized with unique cDNA molecular identifiers. The donors were divided into four age groups: young (average approximately 17 years), middle-aged (about 39), aged (about 56) and long-lived (nearly 85). Two additional independent replicas of 1 million unique cDNA reads from the same blood draw were analyzed for two donors (one aged 18 to 30 and one aged 80 or older).

Broader findings and caveats from the paper: Because profiling used bulk unsorted PBMCs, naive and antigen-experienced compartments could not be compared conclusively. Because donor CMV infection status was unknown, age-related changes in expanded clonotypes were potentially confounded. A strong correlation was found between observed TCR beta diversity and the percentage of naive T cells measured by flow cytometry. Compared with the aged group, the long-lived group had more naive CD4+ T cells, fewer expanded clones and increased TCR diversity, a pattern suggesting age selection. As age increased, observed TCR beta diversity per million T cells dropped in a roughly linear way, and a significant reduction was already evident by age 40. Estimates of total diversity based on one million sequenced T cells were considered lower bounds and underestimates.

The CDR3, cysteine through phenylalanine, is 13 amino acids long. Only CDR3 DNA remains: 39 bases, in frame from the first base. The germline V gene (reference sequence) supplies CDR1 DFQATT and CDR2 SNEGSKA. V was cut back by 3 bases and J by 3 bases, leaving a gap of 12 bases between them. Library preparation used 5' RACE. For sequencing, an Illumina HiSeq 2500 was employed. A second about 7 to 12 cycle PCR used a sample-barcoded 5' primer and a J-beta primer mix. A unique molecular identifier was introduced onto each TCR beta cDNA molecule by a template-switch 5' adaptor carrying 12 random nucleotides. Each sample yielded at least 2.5 million CDR3-containing paired-end reads. The Mint cDNA synthesis kit, primed by a TRBC-specific oligonucleotide, was used to synthesize first-strand cDNA from all RNA. After uracil-DNA glycosylase treatment, a first 18-cycle PCR used universal primers M1SS and BC2_uni_R on all cDNA. In the authors' own workflow: For normalization, 1 million high-quality reads were randomly selected from each sample, with every read carrying a distinct molecular identifier. Reads with shared molecular identifiers were discarded instead of being binned into consensus sequences. MiTCR, with a Q25 quality threshold and the strictest error-elimination algorithm, was used for CDR3 identification, clonotype clustering and error correction. A nonparametric unseen species model with Euler transformation was used to estimate lower-bound total TCR beta diversity. TCRdb cleaned the public reads at Q25 with fastp, built clones with MiXCR and kept in-frame beta chains. Each entry merges the rows of one CDR3 protein and shows their most common DNA and genes. The authors' filters were not applied to this entry. For this sample the table gives hundreds of thousands of distinct CDR3 sequences, of which approximately 25% were detected only once. The biggest ten clones account for roughly a tenth of the sample.

In addition, the sample was reused for a study of T cells of mothers and their children. The second study also describes: The donors were nine systemically healthy Caucasian individuals, made up of three mothers and their six children. cDNA synthesis consumed the entire amount of extracted RNA, loaded at about 1.5 ug RNA in each 15 ul reaction. In the second PCR, the M1S primer introduced both the sample barcodes and 2-4 random nucleotides. More than 8 million TCR beta CDR3 reads were obtained from each mother, and roughly 3.1 million reads were obtained from each child. In both related and unrelated pairs, thymic selection shapes the output of TCR recombination in a similar way, with inherited differences having only a minor effect. Related mother-child pairs always showed normalized repertoire overlap that was slightly higher than in unrelated mother-child pairs, though the difference was never significant. Persistent microchimeric T cell clones were not detected, at a sensitivity of about 100 clones per million clonotypes. To look for features that set related mother-child pairs apart from unrelated individuals, the researchers ran deep NGS to compare the TCR beta repertoires of mothers and children. On average, the children were 11 +/- 4 years old, while the mothers were about 40 +/- 4 years old. After adapter ligation with NEBNext reagents, the libraries were sequenced on Illumina HiSeq 2000 with 100+100 nt paired-end reads. To avoid cross-contamination, the mother libraries and the child libraries were prepared a month apart and sequenced in separate runs. For each donor, between 500,000 and 2,000,000 distinct TCR beta clonotypes were identified. Naive TCR beta clonotypes were estimated from low-frequency clonotypes matched to each donor's FACS-determined naive share, without sorting.

The source of this sequence is a boy aged 5-17 years in good health. Sample: blood. The chain employs TRBV20-1 and TRBJ2-7, and TRBD1 may be the D gene, going by 6 matching bases. The base sequence is TGCAGTGCTAGTCTTCCGGACAGCTACGAGCAGTACTTC. This sequence encodes CSASLPDSYEQYF.